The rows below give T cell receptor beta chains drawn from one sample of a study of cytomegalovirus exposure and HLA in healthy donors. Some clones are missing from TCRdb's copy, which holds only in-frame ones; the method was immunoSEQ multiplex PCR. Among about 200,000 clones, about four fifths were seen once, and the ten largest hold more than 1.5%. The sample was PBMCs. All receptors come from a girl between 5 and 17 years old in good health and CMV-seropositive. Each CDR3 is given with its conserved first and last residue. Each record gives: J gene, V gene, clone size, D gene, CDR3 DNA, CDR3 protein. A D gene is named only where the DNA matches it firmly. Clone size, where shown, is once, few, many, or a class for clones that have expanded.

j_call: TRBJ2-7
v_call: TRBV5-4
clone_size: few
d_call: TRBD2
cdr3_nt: TGTGCCAGCAGCTTGGCCGTTGGGGGGGTCCCAGCCTACGAGCAGTACTTC
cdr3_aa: CASSLAVGGVPAYEQYF

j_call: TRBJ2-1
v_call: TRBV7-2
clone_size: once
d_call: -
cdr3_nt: TGTGCCAGCAGCTCGGAGACCTACAATGAGCAGTTCTTC
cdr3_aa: CASSSETYNEQFF

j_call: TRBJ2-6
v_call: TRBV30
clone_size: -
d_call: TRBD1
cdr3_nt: TGTGCCTCAAAGCCTTTACGACAGGGAGGGGCCAACGTCCTGACTTTC
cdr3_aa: CASKPLRQGGANVLTF

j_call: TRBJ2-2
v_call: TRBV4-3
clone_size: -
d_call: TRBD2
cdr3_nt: TGCGCCAGCAGCCAAGAGGATAGCGGGGTGACCGGGGAGCTGTTTTTT
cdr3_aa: CASSQEDSGVTGELFF

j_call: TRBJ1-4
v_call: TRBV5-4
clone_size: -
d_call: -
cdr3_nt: TGTGCCAGCAGCCAAACCGGGACTGGGGATGAAAAACTGTTTTTT
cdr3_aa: CASSQTGTGDEKLFF

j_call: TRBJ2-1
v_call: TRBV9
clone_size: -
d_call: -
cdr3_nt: TGTGCCAGCAGCGGAGGAGTAGCGGAGCTCAATGAGCAGTTCTTC
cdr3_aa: CASSGGVAELNEQFF

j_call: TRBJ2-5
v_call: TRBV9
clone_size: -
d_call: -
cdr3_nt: TGTGCCAGCAGCGTAGATGGCTCCAGGTGGGAGACCCAGTACTTC
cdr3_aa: CASSVDGSRWETQYF

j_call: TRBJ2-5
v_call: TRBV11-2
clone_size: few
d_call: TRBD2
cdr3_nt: TGTGCCAGCAGCTCCGGACTAGCGGGGAAGGAGACCCAGTACTTC
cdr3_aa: CASSSGLAGKETQYF

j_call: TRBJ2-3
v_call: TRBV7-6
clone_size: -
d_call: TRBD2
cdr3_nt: TGTGCCAGCAGCTTCCATTCGGGGGGGACCACAGATACGCAGTATTTT
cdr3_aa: CASSFHSGGTTDTQYF

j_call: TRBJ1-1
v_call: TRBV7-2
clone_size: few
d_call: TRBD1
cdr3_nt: TGTGCCAGCAGCTTGGGCCCGGGACAGGGAAACCCTGAAGCTTTCTTT
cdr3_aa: CASSLGPGQGNPEAFF

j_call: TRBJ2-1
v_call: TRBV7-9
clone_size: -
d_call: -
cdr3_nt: TGTGCCAGCAGCATTACTCCCCGAGACAATGAGCAGTTCTTC
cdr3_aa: CASSITPRDNEQFF

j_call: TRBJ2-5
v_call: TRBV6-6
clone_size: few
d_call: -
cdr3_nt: TGTGCCAGCCTCAGGGAAGGACCCGAGACCCAGTACTTC
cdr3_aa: CASLREGPETQYF

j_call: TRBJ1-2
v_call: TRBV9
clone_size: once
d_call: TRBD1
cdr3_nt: TGTGCCAGCAGCGCCCGGACAGGGGTAGGCTACACCTTC
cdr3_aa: CASSARTGVGYTF

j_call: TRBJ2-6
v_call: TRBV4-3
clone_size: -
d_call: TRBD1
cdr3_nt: TGCGCCAGCAGGGGACAGGGAAACTCTGGGGCCAACGTCCTGACTTTC
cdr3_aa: CASRGQGNSGANVLTF

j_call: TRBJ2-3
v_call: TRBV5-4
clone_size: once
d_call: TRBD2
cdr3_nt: TGTGCCAGCAGCTTGGTTGCTAGCGGGGGGCCTAGCACAGATACGCAGTATTTT
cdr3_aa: CASSLVASGGPSTDTQYF

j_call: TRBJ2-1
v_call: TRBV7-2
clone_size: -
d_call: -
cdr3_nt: TGTGCCAGCAGCTTAGGATGGGCTGGTGAGCAGTTCTTC
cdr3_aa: CASSLGWAGEQFF

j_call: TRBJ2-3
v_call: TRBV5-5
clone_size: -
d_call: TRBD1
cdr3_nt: TGTGCCAGCAGACCGACAGGGGGAGATACGCAGTATTTT
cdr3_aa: CASRPTGGDTQYF

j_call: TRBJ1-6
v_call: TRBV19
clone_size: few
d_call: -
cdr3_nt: TGTGCCAGCCGACCCTTGAGGGACTATAATTCACCCCTCCACTTT
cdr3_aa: CASRPLRDYNSPLHF

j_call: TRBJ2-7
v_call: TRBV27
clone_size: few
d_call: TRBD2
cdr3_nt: TGTGCCAGCAGTTCACGGACTAGCGGGATTTACGAGCAGTACTTC
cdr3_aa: CASSSRTSGIYEQYF

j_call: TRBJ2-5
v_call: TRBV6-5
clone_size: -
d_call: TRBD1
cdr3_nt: TGTGCCAGCAGTAAACGGACAGGAGGAGAGACCCAGTACTTC
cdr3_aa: CASSKRTGGETQYF

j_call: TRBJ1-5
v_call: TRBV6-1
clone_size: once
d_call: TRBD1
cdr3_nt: TGTGCCAGCCGAGGACAGGGGAGAAATCAGCCCCAGCATTTT
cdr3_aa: CASRGQGRNQPQHF

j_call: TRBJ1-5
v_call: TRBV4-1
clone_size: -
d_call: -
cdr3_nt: TGCGCCAGCAGCCAAGGAATCTCAGGACGAACGGGAGGCGGCAATCAGCCCCAGCATTTT
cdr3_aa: CASSQGISGRTGGGNQPQHF

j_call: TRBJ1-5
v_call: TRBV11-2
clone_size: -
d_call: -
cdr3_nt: TGTGCCAGCAGCTTAGCGGGTAGCAATCAGCCCCAGCATTTT
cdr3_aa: CASSLAGSNQPQHF

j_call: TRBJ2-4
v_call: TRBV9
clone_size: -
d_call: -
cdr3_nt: TGTGCCAGCAGCGTCGGTAGGGGAAGTGCCAAAAACATTCAGTACTTC
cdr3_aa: CASSVGRGSAKNIQYF

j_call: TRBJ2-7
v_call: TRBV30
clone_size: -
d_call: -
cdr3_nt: TGTGCCTGGAGTAGACCCCCGGGGCGAGGAGGGTACGAGCAGTACTTC
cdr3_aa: CAWSRPPGRGGYEQYF

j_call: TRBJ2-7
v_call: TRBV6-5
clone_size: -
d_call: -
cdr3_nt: TGTGCCAGCAGTTTCGCCCTGGGGGGTTTCTACGAGCAGTACTTC
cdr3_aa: CASSFALGGFYEQYF

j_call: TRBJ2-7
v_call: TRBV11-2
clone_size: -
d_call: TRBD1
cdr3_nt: TGTGCCAGCAGCTTAGAGGGACAGGGGCTCCACGAGCAGTACTTC
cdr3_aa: CASSLEGQGLHEQYF

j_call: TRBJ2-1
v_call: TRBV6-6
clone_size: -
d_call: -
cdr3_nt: TGTGCCAGCAGTGAGGTTAGCCGCTCCTACAATGAGCAGTTCTTC
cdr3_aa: CASSEVSRSYNEQFF

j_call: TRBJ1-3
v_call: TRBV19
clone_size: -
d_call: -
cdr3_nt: TGTGCCAGTAGTATAACACCAGACACCATATATTTT
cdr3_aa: CASSITPDTIYF

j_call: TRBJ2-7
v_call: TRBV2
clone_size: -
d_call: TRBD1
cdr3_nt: TGTGCCAGCAGTGGGGGGACAGGGGGTGGCGAGCAGTACTTC
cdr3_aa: CASSGGTGGGEQYF

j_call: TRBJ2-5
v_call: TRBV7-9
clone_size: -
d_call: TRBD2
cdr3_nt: TGTGCCAGCAGCCCAATCTCCCTCCCGCTAGCGGGGAAAGAGACCCAGTACTTC
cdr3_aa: CASSPISLPLAGKETQYF

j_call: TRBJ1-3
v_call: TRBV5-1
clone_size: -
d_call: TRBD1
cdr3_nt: TGCGCCAGCAGCTACGGACAGGGCCCGGACACCATATATTTT
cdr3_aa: CASSYGQGPDTIYF